This T cell receptor (beta chain) originates from a study of tumor and adjacent non-tumor tissue in lung cancer. About the study: The patients, 10 or so men and about five women, were 31 to 76 with stage I to III disease.

Comment on this clonotype: This may be a read error: a much more frequent sequence differs by one nucleotide.

The template was RNA from unsorted bulk tissue. Chemotherapy-naive patients with new lung cancer underwent thoracic surgery in China, August–late 2014. Germline CDR1 reads SEHNR; CDR2 reads FQNEAQ (reference sequence). The CDR3 runs 14 residues. TCRbeta libraries were built with three rounds of nested PCR, modified from ARM-PCR. TCRdb itself ran the multiplex PCR reads through MiXCR, one entry per CDR3 protein. The sample consists of approximately 79,000 distinct CDR3 sequences, roughly three fifths of them appearing once. This TCR came from a man between 65 and 85 years old with non-small cell lung cancer. The chain uses TRBV7-9 and TRBJ2-1; the match to TRBD2 covers 9 bases. Input material: lung tumor tissue. CDR3 nucleotides: TGTGCCAGCAGCTTTGCTAGCGGGGTCGGTGAGCTGTTCTTC. It yields the protein CASSFASGVGELFF.